The entry below gives a single TCR beta chain sequence along with its context. The antigen is unknown. The PCR employed 60 Vbeta primers together with 13 Jbeta primers. Profiled with immunoSEQ multiplex PCR; TCRdb holds only in-frame clones, not every one. Among 250,000 to 350,000 clones listed, about 80% were seen once. V gave up 0 bases and J gave up 0 bases, with 8 bases separating them. In germline, CDR1 is SEHNR, CDR2 FQNEAQ (reference sequence). The CDR3 contains 16 residues. This entry belongs to a study of cytomegalovirus exposure and HLA in healthy donors. Study in general: Prior work identified roughly 120 million unique TCR beta sequences in some 200 million T cells. Study-wide findings and caveats: Productive rates of about 90% or about 30% were seen for most TCR beta V segments in an earlier analysis. Cytomegalovirus status was reportedly diagnosed by the classifier with high specificity and sensitivity. Cytomegalovirus-associated status was assigned to around 160 TCR beta chains.

The receptor was isolated from a girl between 2 and 10 years old in good health and CMV-seronegative. The specimen sequenced was PBMCs. The J gene is TRBJ1-4, the V gene TRBV7-9, with D unclear. In DNA, the CDR3 is TGTGCCAGCAGCTTAGCGGGCAGCCCAACTAATGAAAAACTGTTTTTT. Translation gives CASSLAGSPTNEKLFF.